What follows are 3 T cell receptor beta chains derived from one specimen sequenced in a study of shared clonotypes between healthy human individuals. Terminally differentiated effector memory CD45RA+ cells were excluded by CCR7 positive selection of CD45RO-negative cells. Generated by immunoSEQ multiplex PCR, the TCRdb table keeps only in-frame clones and is missing some. The repertoire holds about 2 million clones, with around 96% as singletons. Sequenced sample: naive CD8+ T cells sorted from blood. The receptors shown here come from a man aged 18 to 30 in good health.

A note on this clone: Other nucleotide sequences from this sample produce the same CDR3. The chain recombines TRBV11-2 with TRBJ2-7; D is perhaps TRBD1 (5 bases). Germline V gene data show CDR1 as SGHAT and CDR2 as FQNNGV. V lost 1 base and J 6 bases, leaving 10 bases between the germline ends. The CDR3 consists of 13 residues. Here the CDR3 reads CASSLGAGPEQYF. The CDR3 region has the DNA TGTGCCAGCAGCTTAGGGGCAGGGCCCGAGCAGTACTTC.

This clone was recorded once. The chain recombines TRBV5-1 with TRBJ1-1; D unclear. CDR1 SGHRS and CDR2 YFSETQ come from the germline V gene. V lost 1 base, J lost 8 bases, and 9 bases lay in between. The CDR3 covers 12 residues. The chain's CDR3 is CASSLYATEAFF. Written as DNA, the CDR3 is TGCGCCAGCAGCTTGTATGCGACAGAAGCTTTCTTT.

Regarding this clone: The sample contains more than one DNA sequence encoding this CDR3. The V gene is TRBV9, the J gene TRBJ2-1; 9 bases agree with TRBD2. J gave up 0 bases and V 4 bases, and 5 bases lay outside the gene matches. Looked up from germline, CDR1 is SGDLS and CDR2 is YYNGEE. This CDR3 is built from 16 residues. The CDR3 bases are TGTGCCAGCAGCCCGACTAGCGGAAGCTCCTACAATGAGCAGTTCTTC. Amino acids: CASSPTSGSSYNEQFF.